This TCR beta chain was recorded in a study of control samples from healthy donors and cancer patients. The protocol was immunoSEQ multiplex PCR, while the TCRdb copy is restricted to in-frame clones and leaves out a portion. The sample contains about 46,000 clones, roughly 86% of which appear only once. Looked up from germline, CDR1 is SGHAT and CDR2 is FQNNGV. Trimming removed 7 bases at V and 2 bases at J, with 18 bases between. This CDR3 has 15 amino acids. The V call is TRBV11-2, the J call TRBJ2-7, with no clear D. Sequences were obtained from PBMCs. The source of this sequence is a man between 50 and 59 years old with head and neck cancer. This CDR3 is CASKNRRTAPYEQYF. CDR3 sequence (DNA): TGTGCCAGCAAAAATCGGCGGACGGCCCCCTACGAGCAGTACTTC.